The entry below describes one T cell receptor beta chain. Its target is unknown. A second roughly 6 to 11 cycle PCR used barcoded and J-beta primers. A minimum of 3 million CDR3-containing paired-end reads was obtained for each sample. TCRdb independently ran MiXCR on the 5' RACE reads; one entry per CDR3 protein. The table includes 1 million to 1.2 million distinct CDR3 sequences, roughly two fifths detected once. The sample belongs to a study of blood T cells in healthy people across ages. Study-wide context: Every two T cells gave about one barcoded beta molecule via template switching. Findings and limits, study-wide: More naive CD4+ cells and higher diversity were found in long-lived than in aged donors. As age increased, TCR beta diversity per million T cells fell in a roughly linear fashion.

The sequenced material came from blood. This TCR derives from a man aged 18 to 29 in good health.

CDR3 region: CASSYGGTRYEQYF. In DNA form, the CDR3 reads TGTGCCAGCAGTTACGGGGGTACTCGGTACGAGCAGTACTTC. V usage is TRBV6-5 and J usage is TRBJ2-7; D tentatively reads TRBD1 or TRBD2 (5 bases each). Deletions cut 2 bases from V and 4 bases from J, with 12 bases between. This CDR3 comprises 14 residues. Germline assignment: CDR1 MNHEY and CDR2 SVGAGI.